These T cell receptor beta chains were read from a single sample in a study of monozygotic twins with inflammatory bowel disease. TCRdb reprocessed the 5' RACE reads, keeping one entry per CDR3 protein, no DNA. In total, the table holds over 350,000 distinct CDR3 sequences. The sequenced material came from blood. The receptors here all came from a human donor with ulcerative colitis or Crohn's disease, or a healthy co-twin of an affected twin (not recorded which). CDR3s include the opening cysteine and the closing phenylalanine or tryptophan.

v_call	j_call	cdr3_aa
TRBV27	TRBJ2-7	CASSLWGREQYF
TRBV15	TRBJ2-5	CATSRDEAASRTQYF
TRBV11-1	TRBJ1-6	CASSEQGYNSPLHF
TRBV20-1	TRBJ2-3	CSASEPTSVTDTQYF
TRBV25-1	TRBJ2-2	CASRDPGVYPGELFF
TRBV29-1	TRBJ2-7	CSVEDLRQVNAYEQYF
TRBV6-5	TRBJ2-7	CASSYPHRQEHYEQYF
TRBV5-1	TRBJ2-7	CASSTLTGGYEQYF
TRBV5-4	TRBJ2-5	CASSLAQAEGETQYF
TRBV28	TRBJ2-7	CASTWNRATYEQYF
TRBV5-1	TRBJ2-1	CASSNGWGENYNEQFF
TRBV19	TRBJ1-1	CASKVFGRTNPALAEAFF
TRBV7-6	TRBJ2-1	CASSLLNEYTQDNEQF
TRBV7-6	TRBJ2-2	CASSLLVSQNTGELFF
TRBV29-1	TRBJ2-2	CSVSSNTGELFF
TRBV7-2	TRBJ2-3	CASSLMGGGTIGDTQYF
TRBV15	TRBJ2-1	CATSRDTLISSYNEQFF
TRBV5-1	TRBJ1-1	CASSLGDSEAFF
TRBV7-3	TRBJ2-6	CASSHTESGANVLTF
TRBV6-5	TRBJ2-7	CASSYVWGQGDEQYF
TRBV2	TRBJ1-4	CASSDRGAYEKLFF
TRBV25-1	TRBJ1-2	CASTHSGGYTF
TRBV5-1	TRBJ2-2	CATSNTGELFF
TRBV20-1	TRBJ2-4	CSAPMGLGIQYF
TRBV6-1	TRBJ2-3	CASTEQGLTDTQYF
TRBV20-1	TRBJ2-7	CSARGQNHEQYF
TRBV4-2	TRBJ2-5	CASSQDWDPRGRETQYF
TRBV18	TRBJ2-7	CASSPAGPTSYEQYF